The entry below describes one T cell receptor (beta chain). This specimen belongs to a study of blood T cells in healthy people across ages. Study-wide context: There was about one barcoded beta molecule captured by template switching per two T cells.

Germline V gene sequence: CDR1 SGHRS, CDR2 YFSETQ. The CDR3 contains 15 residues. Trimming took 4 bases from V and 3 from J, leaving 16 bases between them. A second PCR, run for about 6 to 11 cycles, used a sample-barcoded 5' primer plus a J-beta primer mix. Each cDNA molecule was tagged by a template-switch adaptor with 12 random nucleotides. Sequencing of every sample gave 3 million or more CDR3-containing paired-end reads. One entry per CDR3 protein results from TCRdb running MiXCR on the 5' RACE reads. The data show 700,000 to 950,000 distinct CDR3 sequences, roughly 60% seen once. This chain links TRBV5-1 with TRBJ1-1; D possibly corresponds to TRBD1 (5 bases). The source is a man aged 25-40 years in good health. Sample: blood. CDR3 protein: CASSAPGGSHTEAFF. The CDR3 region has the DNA TGCGCCAGCAGCGCCCCGGGGGGAAGCCACACTGAAGCTTTCTTT.